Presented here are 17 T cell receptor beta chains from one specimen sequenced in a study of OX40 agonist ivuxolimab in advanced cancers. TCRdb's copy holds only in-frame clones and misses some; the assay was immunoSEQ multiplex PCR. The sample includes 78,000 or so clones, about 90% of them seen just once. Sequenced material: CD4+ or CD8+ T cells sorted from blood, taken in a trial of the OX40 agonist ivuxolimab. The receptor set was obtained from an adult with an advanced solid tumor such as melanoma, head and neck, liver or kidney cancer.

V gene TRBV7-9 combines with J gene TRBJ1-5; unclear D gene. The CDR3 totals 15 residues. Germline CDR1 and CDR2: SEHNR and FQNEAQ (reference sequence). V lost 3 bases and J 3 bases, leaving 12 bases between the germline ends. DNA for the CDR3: TGTGCCAGCAGCTTTGGCAGCATGCCCAATCAGCCCCAGCATTTT. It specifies CASSFGSMPNQPQHF.

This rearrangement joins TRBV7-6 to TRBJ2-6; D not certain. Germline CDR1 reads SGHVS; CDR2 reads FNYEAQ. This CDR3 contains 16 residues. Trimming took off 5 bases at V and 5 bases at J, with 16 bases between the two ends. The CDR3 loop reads CASSPRSGLWANVLTF. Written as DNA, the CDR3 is TGTGCCAGCAGCCCCCGGTCCGGGCTCTGGGCCAACGTCCTGACTTTC.

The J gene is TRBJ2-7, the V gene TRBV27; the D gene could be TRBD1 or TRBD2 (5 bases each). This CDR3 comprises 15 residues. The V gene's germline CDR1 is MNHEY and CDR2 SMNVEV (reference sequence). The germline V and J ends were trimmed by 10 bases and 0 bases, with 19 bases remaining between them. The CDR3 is CATSPGRGTSYEQYF. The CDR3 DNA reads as TGTGCCACTTCTCCGGGGCGAGGAACCTCCTACGAGCAGTACTTC.

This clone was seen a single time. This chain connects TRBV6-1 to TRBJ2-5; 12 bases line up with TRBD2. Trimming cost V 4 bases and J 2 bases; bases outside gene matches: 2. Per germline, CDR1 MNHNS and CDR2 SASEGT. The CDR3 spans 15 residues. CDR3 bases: TGTGCCAGCAGTGGGGGACTAGCGGGTCAAGAGACCCAGTACTTC. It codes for CASSGGLAGQETQYF.

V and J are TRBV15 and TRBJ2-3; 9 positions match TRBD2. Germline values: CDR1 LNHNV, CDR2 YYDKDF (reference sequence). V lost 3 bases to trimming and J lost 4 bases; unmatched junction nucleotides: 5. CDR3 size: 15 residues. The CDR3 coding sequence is TGTGCCACCAGCAGCTATAGCGGGAGTGCAGATACGCAGTATTTT. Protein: CATSSYSGSADTQYF.

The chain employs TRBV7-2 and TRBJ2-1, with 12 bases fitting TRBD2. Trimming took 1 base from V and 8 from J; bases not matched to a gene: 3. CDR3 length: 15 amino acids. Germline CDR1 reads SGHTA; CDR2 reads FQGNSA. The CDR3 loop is CASSLVLAGGDEQFF. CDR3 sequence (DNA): TGTGCCAGCAGCTTAGTTCTAGCGGGAGGGGATGAGCAGTTCTTC.

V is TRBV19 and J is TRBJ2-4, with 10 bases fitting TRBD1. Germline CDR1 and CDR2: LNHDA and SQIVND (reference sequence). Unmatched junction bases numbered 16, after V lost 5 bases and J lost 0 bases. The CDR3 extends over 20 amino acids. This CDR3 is CASSPPSWSGQGRAKNIQYF. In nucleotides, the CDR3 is TGTGCCAGTAGTCCCCCCTCGTGGTCGGGACAGGGGAGAGCCAAAAACATTCAGTACTTC.

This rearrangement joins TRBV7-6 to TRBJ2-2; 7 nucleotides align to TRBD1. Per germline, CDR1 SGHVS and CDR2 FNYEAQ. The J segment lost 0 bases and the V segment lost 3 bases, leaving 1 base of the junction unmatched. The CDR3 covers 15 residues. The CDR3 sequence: CASSFGTANTGELFF. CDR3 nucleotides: TGTGCCAGCAGCTTTGGGACAGCGAACACCGGGGAGCTGTTTTTT.

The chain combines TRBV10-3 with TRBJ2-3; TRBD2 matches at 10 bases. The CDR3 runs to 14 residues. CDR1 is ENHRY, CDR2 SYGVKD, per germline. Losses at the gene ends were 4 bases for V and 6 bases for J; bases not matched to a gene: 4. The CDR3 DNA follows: TGTGCCATCAGTGCTAGCGGGAGTGGTGATACGCAGTATTTT. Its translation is CAISASGSGDTQYF.

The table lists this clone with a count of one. The CDR3 spells CASSRGPDRSLSSAKNIQYF. CDR3 nucleotides: TGTGCCAGTAGCCGGGGCCCGGACAGATCTTTGTCTAGCGCCAAAAACATTCAGTACTTC. The gene calls are TRBV19 and TRBJ2-4; D possibly corresponds to TRBD1 (6 bases). Trimming pared 6 bases from V and 1 base from J, leaving 28 bases between. The CDR3 spans 20 residues. The V gene's germline CDR1 is LNHDA and CDR2 SQIVND (reference sequence). The full variable domain, with the rest looked up from reference TRBV19 and TRBJ2-4, is DGGITQSPKYLFRKEGQNVTLSCEQNLNHDAMYWYRQDPGQGLRLIYYSQIVNDFQKGDIAEGYSVSREKKESFPLTVTSAQKNPTAFYLCASSRGPDRSLSSAKNIQYFGAGTRLSVL.

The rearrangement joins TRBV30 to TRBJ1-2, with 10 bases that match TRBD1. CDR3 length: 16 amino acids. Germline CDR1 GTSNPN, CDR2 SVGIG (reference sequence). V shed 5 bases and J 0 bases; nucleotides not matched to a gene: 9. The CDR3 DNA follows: TGTGCCTGGGGGAGACAGGGGGCATTTGCTAACTATGGCTACACCTTC. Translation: CAWGRQGAFANYGYTF.

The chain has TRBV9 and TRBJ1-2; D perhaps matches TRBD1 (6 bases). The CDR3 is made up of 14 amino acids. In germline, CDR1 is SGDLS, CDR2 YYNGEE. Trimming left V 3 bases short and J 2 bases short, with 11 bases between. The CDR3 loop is CASSAQTGNYGYTF. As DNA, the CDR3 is TGTGCCAGCAGCGCTCAGACAGGAAACTATGGCTACACCTTC.

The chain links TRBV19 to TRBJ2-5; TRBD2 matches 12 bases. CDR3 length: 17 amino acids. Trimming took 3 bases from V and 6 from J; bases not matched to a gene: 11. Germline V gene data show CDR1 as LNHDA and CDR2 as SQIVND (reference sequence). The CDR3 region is CASSIGLAGGPQQTQYF. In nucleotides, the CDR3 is TGTGCCAGTAGTATCGGGCTAGCGGGAGGGCCCCAGCAGACCCAGTACTTC.

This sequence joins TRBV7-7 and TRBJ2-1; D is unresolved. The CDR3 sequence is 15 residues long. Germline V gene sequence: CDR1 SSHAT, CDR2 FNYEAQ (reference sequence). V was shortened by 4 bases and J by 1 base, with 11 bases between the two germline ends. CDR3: CASSSLRVSYNEQFF. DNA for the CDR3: TGTGCCAGCAGCTCGCTCCGGGTTTCCTACAATGAGCAGTTCTTC.

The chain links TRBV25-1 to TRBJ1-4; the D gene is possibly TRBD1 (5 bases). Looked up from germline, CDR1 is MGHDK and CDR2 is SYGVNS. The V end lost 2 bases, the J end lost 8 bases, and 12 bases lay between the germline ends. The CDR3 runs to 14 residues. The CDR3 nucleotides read TGTGCCAGCAGTGAAGGCAGGGTGGGGGAAAAACTGTTTTTT. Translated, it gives CASSEGRVGEKLFF.

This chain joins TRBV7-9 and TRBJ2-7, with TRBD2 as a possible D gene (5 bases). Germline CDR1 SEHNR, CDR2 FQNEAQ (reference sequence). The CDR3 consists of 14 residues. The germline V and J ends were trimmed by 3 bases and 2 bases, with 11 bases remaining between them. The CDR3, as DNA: TGTGCCAGCAGCTTGAGGGAAGTGGCCTACGAGCAGTACTTC. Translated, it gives CASSLREVAYEQYF.

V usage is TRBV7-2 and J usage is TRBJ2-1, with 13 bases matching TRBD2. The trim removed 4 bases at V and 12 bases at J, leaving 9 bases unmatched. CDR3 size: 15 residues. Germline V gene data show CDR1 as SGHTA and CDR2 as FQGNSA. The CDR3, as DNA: TGTGCCAGCAGCTCTCCGGGACTAGCGGGGAAAATGCAGTTCTTC. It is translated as CASSSPGLAGKMQFF.